The sequence of this T cell receptor (beta chain) was determined in a study of T cell repertoires in ileal Crohn's disease. Findings of the study overall: Every patient over 26.8% clonality showed endoscopic recurrence.

The CDR3 runs 14 residues. Germline V CDR1 and CDR2: MNHNY, SVGAGI (reference sequence). V gave up 6 bases and J gave up 9 bases; unmatched junction bases: 13. This clone was counted between two and nine times. The antigen is undetermined. TCRB immunosequencing input was 400 to 650 nanograms of biopsy DNA per sample. TCRdb's table, derived via immunoSEQ multiplex PCR, lists solely in-frame clones and lacks some. The table includes 13,000 to 15,000 clones, roughly 85% detected once. Source material: ileal tissue. This chain joins TRBV6-6 and TRBJ1-1; 7 nucleotides agree with TRBD1. This sequence originates from an adult with Crohn's disease. CDR3 in DNA: TGTGCCAGCAGAGACCAACAGGGGATGGATCAAGCTTTCTTT. This translates into CASRDQQGMDQAFF.